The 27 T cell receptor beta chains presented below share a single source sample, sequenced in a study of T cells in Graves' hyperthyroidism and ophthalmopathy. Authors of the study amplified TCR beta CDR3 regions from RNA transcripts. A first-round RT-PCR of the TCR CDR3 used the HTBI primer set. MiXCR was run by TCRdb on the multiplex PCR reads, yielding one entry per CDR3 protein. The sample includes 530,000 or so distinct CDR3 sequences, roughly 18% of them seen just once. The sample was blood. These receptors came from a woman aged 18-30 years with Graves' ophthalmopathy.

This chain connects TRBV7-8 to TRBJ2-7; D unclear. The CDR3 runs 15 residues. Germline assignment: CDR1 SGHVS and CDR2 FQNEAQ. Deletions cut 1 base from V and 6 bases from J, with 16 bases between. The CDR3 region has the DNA TGTGCCAGCAGCTTAGGGGTTGGGGTATGGAGCGAGCAGTACTTC. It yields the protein CASSLGVGVWSEQYF.

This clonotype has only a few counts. CDR3 DNA sequence: TGTGCCAGCAGCCCAGAGGGGACAGGGGGACGGCCATACTACGAGCAGTACTTC. It codes for CASSPEGTGGRPYYEQYF. This sequence joins TRBV4-2 and TRBJ2-7, with 11 bases matching TRBD1. Germline CDR1 and CDR2: LGHNA and YNFKEQ. Unmatched junction bases numbered 14, after V lost 4 bases and J lost 3 bases. CDR3 size: 18 residues.

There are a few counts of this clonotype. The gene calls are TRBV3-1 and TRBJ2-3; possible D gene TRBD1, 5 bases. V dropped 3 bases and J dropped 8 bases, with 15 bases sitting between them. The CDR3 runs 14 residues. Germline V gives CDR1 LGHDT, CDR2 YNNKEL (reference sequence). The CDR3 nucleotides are TGTGCCAGCAGCCAGGACACTACCGCTCCTACGCAGTATTTT. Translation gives CASSQDTTAPTQYF.

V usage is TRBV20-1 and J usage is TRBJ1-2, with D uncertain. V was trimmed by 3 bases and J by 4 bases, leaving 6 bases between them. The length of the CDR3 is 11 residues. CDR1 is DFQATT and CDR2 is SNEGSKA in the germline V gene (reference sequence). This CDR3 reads CSASPLYGYTF. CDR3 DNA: TGCAGTGCTAGTCCCCTCTATGGCTACACCTTC.

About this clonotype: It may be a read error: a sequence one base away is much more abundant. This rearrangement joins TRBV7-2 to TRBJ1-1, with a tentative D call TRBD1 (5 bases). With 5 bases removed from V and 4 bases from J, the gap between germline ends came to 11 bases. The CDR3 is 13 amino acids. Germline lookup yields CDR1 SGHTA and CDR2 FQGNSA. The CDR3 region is CASSSREPTEAFF. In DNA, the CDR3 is TGTGCCAGCAGCAGCAGGGAGCCCACTGAAGCTTTCTTT.

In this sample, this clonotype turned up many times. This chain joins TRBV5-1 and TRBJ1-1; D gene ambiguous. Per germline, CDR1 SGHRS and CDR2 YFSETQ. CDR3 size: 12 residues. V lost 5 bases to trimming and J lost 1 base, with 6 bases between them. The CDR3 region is CASRTQNTEAFF. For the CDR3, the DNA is TGCGCCAGCAGAACCCAGAACACTGAAGCTTTCTTT.

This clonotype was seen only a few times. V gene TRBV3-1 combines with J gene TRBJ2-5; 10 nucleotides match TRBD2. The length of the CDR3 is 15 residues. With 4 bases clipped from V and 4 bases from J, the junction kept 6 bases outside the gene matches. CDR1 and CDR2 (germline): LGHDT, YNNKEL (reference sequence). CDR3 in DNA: TGTGCCAGCAGCCCGCTAGCGGGAGTGCTAGAGACCCAGTACTTC. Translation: CASSPLAGVLETQYF.

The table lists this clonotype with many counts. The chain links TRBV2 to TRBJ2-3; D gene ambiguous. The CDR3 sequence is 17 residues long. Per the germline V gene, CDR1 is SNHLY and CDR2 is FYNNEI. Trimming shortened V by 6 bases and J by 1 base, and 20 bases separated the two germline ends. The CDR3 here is CASSVQDLDWGTDTQYF. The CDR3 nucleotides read TGTGCCAGCAGCGTCCAAGATCTAGATTGGGGCACAGATACGCAGTATTTT.

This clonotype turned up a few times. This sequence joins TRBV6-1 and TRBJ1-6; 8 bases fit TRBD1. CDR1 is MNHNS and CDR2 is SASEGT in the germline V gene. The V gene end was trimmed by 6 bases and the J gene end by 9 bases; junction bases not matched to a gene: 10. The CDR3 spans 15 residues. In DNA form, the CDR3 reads TGTGCCAGCAGAGAGTACAGGGGGTCGGGTTCACCCCTCCACTTT. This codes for CASREYRGSGSPLHF.

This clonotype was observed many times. CDR3 in DNA: TGCAGCGTTGAAGATGTGGCCGGGACAGTCATCACTACAGATACGCAGTATTTT. Translating it yields CSVEDVAGTVITTDTQYF. The V gene is TRBV29-1, the J gene TRBJ2-3; TRBD1 agrees at 7 bases. This CDR3 contains 18 residues. The V gene's germline CDR1 is SQVTM and CDR2 ANQGSEA. The V and J ends lost 0 bases and 3 bases, in that order; junction bases with no gene match: 15.

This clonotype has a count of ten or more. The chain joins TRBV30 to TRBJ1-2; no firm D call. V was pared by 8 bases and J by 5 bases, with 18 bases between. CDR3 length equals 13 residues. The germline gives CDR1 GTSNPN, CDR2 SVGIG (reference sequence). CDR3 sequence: CALRSGEDYGYTF. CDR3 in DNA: TGTGCCCTGCGGTCAGGAGAAGATTATGGCTACACCTTC.

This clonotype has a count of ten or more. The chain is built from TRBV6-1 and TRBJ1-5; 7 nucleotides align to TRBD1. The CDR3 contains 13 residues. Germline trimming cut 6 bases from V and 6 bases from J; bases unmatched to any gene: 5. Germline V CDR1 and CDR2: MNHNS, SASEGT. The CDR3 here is CASSLQGSQPQHF. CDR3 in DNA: TGTGCCAGCAGCCTACAGGGGAGTCAGCCCCAGCATTTT.

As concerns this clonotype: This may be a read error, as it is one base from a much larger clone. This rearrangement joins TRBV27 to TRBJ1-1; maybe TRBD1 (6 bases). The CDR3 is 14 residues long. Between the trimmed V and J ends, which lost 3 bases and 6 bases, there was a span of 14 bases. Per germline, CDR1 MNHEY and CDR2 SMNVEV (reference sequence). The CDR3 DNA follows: TGTGCCAGCAGTTTGGGGGGGCGCGGGCCTGAAGCTTTCTTT. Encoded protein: CASSLGGRGPEAFF.

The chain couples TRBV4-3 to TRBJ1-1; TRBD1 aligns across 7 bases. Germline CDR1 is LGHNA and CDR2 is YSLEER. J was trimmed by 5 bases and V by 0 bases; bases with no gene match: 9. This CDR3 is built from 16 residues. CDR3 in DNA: TGCGCCAGCAGCCAAGATTGGGGACAGACCCCGACTGAAGCTTTCTTT. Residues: CASSQDWGQTPTEAFF.

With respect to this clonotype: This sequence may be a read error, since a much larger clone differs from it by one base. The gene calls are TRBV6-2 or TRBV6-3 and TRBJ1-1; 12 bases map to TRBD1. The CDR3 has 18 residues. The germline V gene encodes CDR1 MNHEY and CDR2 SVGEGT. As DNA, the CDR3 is TGTGCCAGCAGTTACCCCCGGGACAGGGGGCCTGGGAACGCTGAAGCTTTCTTT. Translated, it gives CASSYPRDRGPGNAEAFF.

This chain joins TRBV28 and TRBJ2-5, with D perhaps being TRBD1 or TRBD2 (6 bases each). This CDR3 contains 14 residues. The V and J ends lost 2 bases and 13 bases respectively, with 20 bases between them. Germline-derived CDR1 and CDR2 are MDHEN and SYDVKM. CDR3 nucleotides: TGTGCCAGCAGTTTAAGGGGGGCCACCCCGTGGGGGTACTTC. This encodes CASSLRGATPWGYF. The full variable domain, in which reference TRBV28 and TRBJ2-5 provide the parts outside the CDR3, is DVKVTQSSRYLVKRTGEKVFLECVQDMDHENMFWYRQDPGLGLRLIYFSYDVKMKEKGDIPEGYSVSREKKERFSLILESASTNQTSMYLCASSLRGATPWGYFGPGTRLLVL.

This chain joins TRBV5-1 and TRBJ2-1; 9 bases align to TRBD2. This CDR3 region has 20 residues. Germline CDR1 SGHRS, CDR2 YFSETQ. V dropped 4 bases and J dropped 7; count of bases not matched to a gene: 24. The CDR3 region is CASSIARVSKRGVIGNEQFF. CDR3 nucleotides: TGCGCCAGCAGCATTGCTCGGGTTAGCAAGCGGGGGGTTATTGGGAATGAGCAGTTCTTC.

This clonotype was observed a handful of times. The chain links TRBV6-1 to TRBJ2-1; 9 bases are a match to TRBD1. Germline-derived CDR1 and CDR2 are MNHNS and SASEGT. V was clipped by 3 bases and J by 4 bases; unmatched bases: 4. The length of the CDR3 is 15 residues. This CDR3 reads CASSDGTGTYNEQFF. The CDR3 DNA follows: TGTGCCAGCAGTGACGGGACAGGGACTTACAATGAGCAGTTCTTC.

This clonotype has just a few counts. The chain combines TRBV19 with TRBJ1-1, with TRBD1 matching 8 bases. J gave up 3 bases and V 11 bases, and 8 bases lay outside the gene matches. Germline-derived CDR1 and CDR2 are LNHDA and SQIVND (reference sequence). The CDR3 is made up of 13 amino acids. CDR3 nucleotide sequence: TGTGCCGTTCAACCCAGGGGGCACACTGAAGCTTTCTTT. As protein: CAVQPRGHTEAFF.

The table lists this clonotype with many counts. The CDR3 loop reads CASSPIGTGNSPLHF. CDR3 in DNA: TGTGCCAGCAGTCCGATCGGGACAGGGAATTCACCCCTCCACTTT. The chain joins TRBV27 to TRBJ1-6; 9 nucleotides line up with TRBD1. Germline V gives CDR1 MNHEY, CDR2 SMNVEV (reference sequence). The CDR3 spans 15 residues. The V and J ends lost 5 bases and 7 bases, in that order; junction bases with no gene match: 6.

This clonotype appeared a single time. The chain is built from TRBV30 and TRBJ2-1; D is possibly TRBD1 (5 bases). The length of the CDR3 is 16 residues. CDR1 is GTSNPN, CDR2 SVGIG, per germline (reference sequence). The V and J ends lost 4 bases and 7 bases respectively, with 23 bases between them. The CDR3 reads CAWTPYGQGLGNEQFF. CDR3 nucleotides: TGTGCCTGGACCCCTTATGGGCAGGGTTTGGGTAATGAGCAGTTCTTC.

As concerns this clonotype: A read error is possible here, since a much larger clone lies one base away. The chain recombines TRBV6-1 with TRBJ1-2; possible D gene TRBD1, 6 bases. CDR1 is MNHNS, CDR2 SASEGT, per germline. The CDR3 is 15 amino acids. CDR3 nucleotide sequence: TGTGTCAGCAGTACCCCGACAGGATCTAACTATGGCTACACCTTC. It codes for CVSSTPTGSNYGYTF.

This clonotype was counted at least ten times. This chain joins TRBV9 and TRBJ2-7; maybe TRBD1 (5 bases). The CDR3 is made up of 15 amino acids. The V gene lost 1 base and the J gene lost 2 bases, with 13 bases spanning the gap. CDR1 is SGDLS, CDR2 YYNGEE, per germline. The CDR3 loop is CASSVRQGTAYEQYF. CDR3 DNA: TGTGCCAGCAGCGTAAGGCAGGGTACCGCCTACGAGCAGTACTTC.

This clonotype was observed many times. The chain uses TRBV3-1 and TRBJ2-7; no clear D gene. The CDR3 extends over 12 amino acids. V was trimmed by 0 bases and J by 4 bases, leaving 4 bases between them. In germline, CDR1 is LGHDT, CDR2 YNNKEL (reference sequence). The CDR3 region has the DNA TGTGCCAGCAGCCAAGATGTGTACGAGCAGTACTTC. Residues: CASSQDVYEQYF.

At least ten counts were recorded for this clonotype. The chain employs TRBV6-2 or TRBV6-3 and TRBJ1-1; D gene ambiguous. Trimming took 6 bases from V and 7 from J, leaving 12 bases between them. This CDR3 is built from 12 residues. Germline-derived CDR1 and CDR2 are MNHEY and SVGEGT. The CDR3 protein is CASSPLRGEAFF. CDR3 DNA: TGTGCCAGCAGCCCTTTACGGGGTGAAGCTTTCTTT.

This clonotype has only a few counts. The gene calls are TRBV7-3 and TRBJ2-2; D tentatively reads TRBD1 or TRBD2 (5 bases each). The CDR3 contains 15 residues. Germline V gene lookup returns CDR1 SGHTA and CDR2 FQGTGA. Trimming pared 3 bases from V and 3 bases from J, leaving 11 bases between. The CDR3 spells CASSFTGTDTGELFF. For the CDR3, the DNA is TGTGCCAGCAGCTTCACCGGGACGGACACCGGGGAGCTGTTTTTT.

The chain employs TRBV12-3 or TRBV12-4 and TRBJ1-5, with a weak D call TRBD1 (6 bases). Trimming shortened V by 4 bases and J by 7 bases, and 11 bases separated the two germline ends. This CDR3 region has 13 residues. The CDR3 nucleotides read TGTGCCAGCAGTTACGGGGGACAACAGCCCCAGCATTTT. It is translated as CASSYGGQQPQHF.